The following is a T cell receptor beta chain sequence with its context. Its antigen remains unknown. This CDR3 region has 16 residues. The germline CDR1 and CDR2 sequences are SGHNT and YYREEE (reference sequence). V trimming: 4 bases; J trimming: 2 bases; junction bases outside the gene matches: 9. This entry belongs to a study of cytomegalovirus exposure and HLA in healthy donors. Study outcomes and limitations: The authors confirmed in vitro that a few CMV-associated chains were specific for CMV antigens. Solely CMV serostatus was available to characterize immune exposure.

The PCR ran on 60 Vbeta and 13 Jbeta primers. Measured with immunoSEQ multiplex PCR; TCRdb has only the in-frame clones, and not every one. The data show 90,000 to 100,000 clones, with around 70% seen just once and 1.2% held by the top ten. The V gene is TRBV5-4, the J gene TRBJ2-3; 8 nucleotides match TRBD1. The material sequenced was PBMCs. This clonotype originated in a female donor in good health and CMV-seronegative. The CDR3 nucleotides read TGTGCCAGCAGCCCCGGGACAGGTGGAGACACAGATACGCAGTATTTT. This encodes CASSPGTGGDTDTQYF.